The 25 T cell receptor beta chains given below trace back to one sample, sequenced in a study of blood T cells in healthy people across ages (dated by TCRdb to about 2015). Receptors were amplified or captured by 5' RACE. Reads for this sample came from an Illumina HiSeq 2500. A second roughly 7 to 11 cycle PCR used a sample-barcoded 5' primer and a J-beta primer mix. TCRdb redid the processing of the public reads, applying fastp at Q25 and MiXCR, and retained in-frame beta chains. All rows with the same CDR3 protein become a single entry with the most common DNA and genes. This sample is represented by roughly 1.7 million distinct CDR3 sequences; about 35% of them were singletons. Over 9% of the sample is in the top ten clones. The sample comprised blood. The receptors here all came from a woman in her 30s in good health.

The CDR3 spells CASRNGTGGFLYNEQFF. The CDR3 DNA sequence: TGTGCCAGCAGAAATGGGACAGGGGGGTTCCTTTACAATGAGCAGTTCTTC. The chain has TRBV6-4 and TRBJ2-1; the match to TRBD1 covers 11 bases. Germline-derived CDR1 and CDR2 are MRHNA and SNTAGT. With V trimmed by 6 bases and J by 4 bases, 11 bases remained unmatched. The CDR3 consists of 17 residues.

This sequence joins TRBV7-3 and TRBJ2-3; TRBD2 matches 10 bases. Germline CDR1 is SGHTA and CDR2 is FQGTGA. The CDR3 runs 17 residues. J lost 3 bases, V lost 2 bases, and 8 bases had no gene match. The CDR3 region has the DNA TGTGCCAGCAGCTTAGCGAGGAGCGGGGGGGCAACAGATACGCAGTATTTT. Amino acids: CASSLARSGGATDTQYF.

This clonotype appeared a few times. This chain links TRBV29-1 with TRBJ1-5; no clear D. The CDR3 extends over 15 amino acids. V lost 0 bases and J lost 2, with 11 bases in between. The germline CDR1 and CDR2 sequences are SQVTM and ANQGSEA. The CDR3 region has the DNA TGCAGCGTTGAAGATCGCAGTAAGGGCAATCAGCCCCAGCATTTT. It yields the protein CSVEDRSKGNQPQHF.

The rearrangement joins TRBV7-9 to TRBJ1-2; D gene uncertain. V dropped 3 bases and J dropped 8 bases, with 16 bases sitting between them. There are 14 residues in the CDR3. The V gene's germline CDR1 is SEHNR and CDR2 FQNEAQ (reference sequence). The CDR3 coding sequence is TGTGCCAGCAGCTTCGAGGACGGCGTCCGGGGCTACACCTTC. It yields the protein CASSFEDGVRGYTF. The whole variable domain, remainder taken from reference TRBV7-9 and TRBJ1-2, is DTGVSQNPRHKITKRGQNVTFRCDPISEHNRLYWYRQTLGQGPEFLTYFQNEAQLEKSRLLSDRFSAERPKGSFSTLEIQRTEQGDSAMYLCASSFEDGVRGYTFGSGTRLTVV.

This clonotype was detected only a few times. The chain links TRBV6-5 to TRBJ1-2, with D uncertain. The CDR3 runs to 13 residues. The V end was cut by 4 bases, the J end by 4 bases, with 10 bases between. Germline CDR1 MNHEY, CDR2 SVGAGI. CDR3 sequence: CASSFYGSYGYTF. CDR3 in DNA: TGTGCCAGCAGTTTCTACGGGTCCTATGGCTACACCTTC.

This clonotype has just a few counts. This chain connects TRBV9 to TRBJ2-3; TRBD2 matches at 10 bases. The CDR3 consists of 15 residues. With 4 bases clipped from V and 5 bases from J, the junction kept 7 bases outside the gene matches. Germline CDR1 is SGDLS and CDR2 is YYNGEE. CDR3 bases: TGTGCCAGCAGCCCTTGGCTAGCGGGGGAAGATACGCAGTATTTT. It yields the protein CASSPWLAGEDTQYF.

The gene calls are TRBV20-1 and TRBJ2-2; 9 bases fit TRBD2. The CDR3 runs to 17 residues. Trimming at V came to 0 bases and at J to 3 bases, leaving 8 bases not matched to a gene. Germline values: CDR1 DFQATT, CDR2 SNEGSKA (reference sequence). The CDR3 region is CSARDVGGGADTGELFF. The CDR3 coding sequence is TGCAGTGCTAGAGATGTCGGCGGGGGGGCCGACACCGGGGAGCTGTTTTTT.

This chain joins TRBV13 and TRBJ2-3, with D tentatively TRBD2 (6 bases). Germline V CDR1 and CDR2: PRHDT, FYEKMQ (reference sequence). The CDR3 consists of 14 residues. V lost 4 bases to trimming and J lost 8 bases, with 16 bases between them. The CDR3 DNA reads TGTGCCAGCAGCTCCGGGACTCCCTTGGGTACGCAGTATTTT. Its protein product is CASSSGTPLGTQYF.

Only a few counts were recorded for this clonotype. The gene calls are TRBV12-5 and TRBJ2-2, with 9 bases fitting TRBD2. Germline loops: CDR1 LGHNT, CDR2 FRNRAP. V dropped 6 bases and J dropped 5; count of bases not matched to a gene: 4. The CDR3 sequence is 14 residues long. The CDR3 coding sequence is TGTGCTAGTGGGCCCGCGGGGGGGACCGGGGAGCTGTTTTTT. It yields the protein CASGPAGGTGELFF.

This clonotype was counted a few times. V and J are TRBV5-1 and TRBJ2-1; D is undetermined. With 0 bases removed from V and 8 bases from J, the gap between germline ends came to 12 bases. This CDR3 has 14 amino acids. Germline CDR1 is SGHRS and CDR2 is YFSETQ. The CDR3 sequence is CASSLARTLDEQFF. CDR3 coding DNA: TGCGCCAGCAGCTTGGCGCGGACCCTGGATGAGCAGTTCTTC.

This clonotype came up a few times. V and J are TRBV4-1 and TRBJ2-3; D remains ambiguous. The germline V gene has CDR1 MGHRA and CDR2 YSYEKL. V dropped 6 bases and J dropped 0 bases, with 7 bases sitting between them. The CDR3 is 13 amino acids. The CDR3 bases are TGCGCCAGCAGTGGCGAAAGCACAGATACGCAGTATTTT. Translated: CASSGESTDTQYF.

The chain links TRBV7-6 to TRBJ2-7; D remains ambiguous. V gave up 4 bases and J gave up 5 bases, with 9 bases separating them. Germline loops: CDR1 SGHVS, CDR2 FNYEAQ. The CDR3 runs to 12 residues. CDR3 protein: CASSSNGDEQYF. CDR3 coding DNA: TGTGCCAGCAGCTCCAATGGGGACGAGCAGTACTTC.

Concerning this clonotype itself: Its ends do not fully match the called genes, so a read error is possible. V and J are TRBV6-2 or TRBV6-3 and TRBJ1-2; D is undetermined. Germline V gene lookup returns CDR1 MNHEY and CDR2 SVGEGT. The CDR3 sequence is 13 residues long. The CDR3 DNA sequence: TGTGTCAGCAGTTACTTGGTGGGCTATGGCTACACCTTC. Residues: CVSSYLVGYGYTF.

The chain uses TRBV3-1 and TRBJ1-3; D ambiguous. Germline-derived CDR1 and CDR2 are LGHDT and YNNKEL (reference sequence). V was cut by 3 bases and J by 12 bases, with 15 bases left in between. This CDR3 contains 13 residues. The CDR3 region is CASSHEDGRGIYF. The CDR3 coding sequence is TGTGCCAGCAGCCATGAAGATGGCCGGGGCATATATTTT.

The chain has TRBV27 and TRBJ1-2; TRBD1 matches 9 bases. V trimming: 0 bases; J trimming: 5 bases; junction bases outside the gene matches: 10. CDR1 is MNHEY, CDR2 SMNVEV, per germline (reference sequence). The CDR3 runs to 17 residues. The CDR3 loop reads CASSLSGTGQGMYGYTF. The CDR3 DNA sequence: TGTGCCAGCAGTTTATCGGGCACCGGACAGGGGATGTATGGCTACACCTTC.

As for this clonotype: This is likely a read error, given that the CDR3 carries no conserved phenylalanine or tryptophan at its end. The chain carries TRBV12-3 or TRBV12-4 and TRBJ1-2, with a possible D match to TRBD1 (5 bases). V gave up 3 bases and J gave up 4 bases, with 9 bases separating them. This CDR3 is built from 13 residues. The CDR3 DNA is TGTGCCAGCAGTTTCGGCAGGGTCTATGGCTACACCTCC. Amino acid sequence: CASSFGRVYGYTS.

The rearrangement links TRBV20-1 to TRBJ2-5; D remains ambiguous. The DNA end is a closer match to TRBJ2-7, so the J assignment may be wrong. Germline V lookup: CDR1 DFQATT, CDR2 SNEGSKA (reference sequence). The CDR3 loop spans 12 amino acids. The CDR3 sequence: CSARDFSNEQYF. The DNA for the CDR3 is TGCAGTGCTAGAGATTTTTCGAACGAGCAGTACTTC.

About this clonotype: Sequence at one end of the junction differs from germline and may be a read error. The V call is TRBV4-1, the J call TRBJ2-4; 10 positions agree with TRBD2. In germline, CDR1 is MGHRA, CDR2 YSYEKL. The CDR3 runs 18 residues. The CDR3 sequence: CASSQARASGGLSYEQCF. In nucleotides, the CDR3 is TGCGCCAGCAGCCAAGCAAGGGCTAGCGGGGGCCTTTCCTACGAGCAGTGCTTC.

V and J are TRBV20-1 and TRBJ2-7; perhaps TRBD1 as D (7 bases). TRBJ2-5 explains the end of the DNA better; the J call may be wrong. CDR3 length equals 13 residues. The V gene's germline CDR1 is DFQATT and CDR2 SNEGSKA (reference sequence). CDR3 in amino acids: CSARQGGRETQYF. The DNA of the CDR3 is TGCAGTGCTAGACAGGGGGGAAGGGAGACCCAGTACTTC.

The V gene is TRBV15, the J gene TRBJ2-4; 7 bases are shared with TRBD1. Matching the DNA end better, TRBJ2-7 makes the J call doubtful. The CDR3 has 20 residues. Germline V gene sequence: CDR1 LNHNV, CDR2 YYDKDF (reference sequence). The CDR3 bases are TGTGCCACCAGCAGAGACCCGACAGGGCAAAGGTACCGGTCTGGCTACGAGCAGTACTTC. Protein sequence: CATSRDPTGQRYRSGYEQYF.

This clonotype was found many times. CDR3 residues: CASSQPLRGGNTEAFF. Here the CDR3 DNA reads TGCGCCAGCAGCCAACCCTTACGTGGGGGGAACACTGAAGCTTTCTTT. This sequence joins TRBV4-1 and TRBJ1-1, with a possible D match to TRBD1 (5 bases). V was cut by 2 bases and J by 1 base, with 14 bases left in between. In germline, CDR1 is MGHRA, CDR2 YSYEKL. The CDR3 sequence is 16 residues long.

The rearrangement uses TRBV10-3 and TRBJ1-4; D gene uncertain. Germline CDR1 ENHRY, CDR2 SYGVKD. V lost 4 bases, J lost 4 bases, and 10 bases lay in between. The CDR3 runs to 14 residues. The CDR3 loop is CAISGEQNNEKLFF. CDR3 coding DNA: TGTGCCATCAGTGGGGAACAGAATAATGAAAAACTGTTTTTT.

This clonotype has at least ten counts. The chain employs TRBV7-9 and TRBJ2-5; D remains ambiguous. V shed 4 bases and J shed 1 base, with 10 bases lying between them. This CDR3 is built from 14 residues. Germline V lookup: CDR1 SEHNR, CDR2 FQNEAQ (reference sequence). The CDR3 loop reads CASSSGRIQETQYF. The CDR3 DNA sequence: TGTGCCAGCAGCTCCGGACGGATCCAAGAGACCCAGTACTTC.

The chain recombines TRBV10-3 with TRBJ2-1; 9 nucleotides match TRBD1. This CDR3 has 14 residues. With 4 bases clipped from V and 3 bases from J, the junction kept 1 base outside the gene matches. CDR1 is ENHRY, CDR2 SYGVKD, per germline. The CDR3 is CAISGGQGYNEQFF. CDR3 nucleotide sequence: TGTGCCATCAGTGGGGGACAGGGCTACAATGAGCAGTTCTTC.

This clonotype was seen more than once but under ten times. CDR3 sequence: CATMGQGSTEAFF. In nucleotides, the CDR3 is TGTGCCACCATGGGTCAGGGCAGCACTGAAGCTTTCTTT. The V and J genes are TRBV2 and TRBJ1-1; D may be TRBD1 (5 bases). This CDR3 spans 13 amino acids. Trimming cost V 10 bases and J 4 bases, with 16 bases left between them. The germline V gene encodes CDR1 SNHLY and CDR2 FYNNEI.